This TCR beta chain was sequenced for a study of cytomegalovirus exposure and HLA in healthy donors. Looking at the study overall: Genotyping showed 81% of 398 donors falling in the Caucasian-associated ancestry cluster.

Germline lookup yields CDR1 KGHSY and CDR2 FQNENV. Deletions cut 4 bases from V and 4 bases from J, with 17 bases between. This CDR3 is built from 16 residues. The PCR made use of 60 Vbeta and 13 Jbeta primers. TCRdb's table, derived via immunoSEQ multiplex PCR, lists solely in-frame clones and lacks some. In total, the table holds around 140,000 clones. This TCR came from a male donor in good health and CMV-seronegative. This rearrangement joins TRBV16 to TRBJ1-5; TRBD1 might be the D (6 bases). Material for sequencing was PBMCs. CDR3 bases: TGTGCCAGCAGCCGCTCCTTAGGGCAGGGGAATCAGCCCCAGCATTTT. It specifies CASSRSLGQGNQPQHF.